Following are 18 T cell receptor beta chains from one sample sequenced in a study of T cell repertoires in cytomegalovirus infection (dated by TCRdb to 2018 to 2020). These receptors' antigens are unknown. TCRdb shows the sequencer as Illumina HiSeq 1500. TCRdb handled the public reads itself, with Q25 trimming in fastp and clone calling in MiXCR, and kept productive beta chains. Merged by CDR3 protein, the rows form single entries marked with the most common genes and DNA. The sample data list around 300,000 distinct CDR3 sequences, and roughly a fifth of these were observed just once. The ten largest account for roughly a fifth of the sample. This sample's treatment or condition label indicates: in vitro stimulation with specific CMV peptide epitopes to enrich CMV-specific T cells. The specimen was cultured PBMCs, collected from culture after CMV antigen stimulation. Every receptor here comes from a human donor in good health (CMV status not recorded). Some clones in this sample may be carry-over from other donors' samples.

The chain joins TRBV19 to TRBJ2-5; TRBD1 might be the D (6 bases). The ends were cut back, 2 bases at V and 2 bases at J, with 15 bases in the middle. CDR3 length equals 16 residues. The germline V gene encodes CDR1 LNHDA and CDR2 SQIVND (reference sequence). DNA of the CDR3: TGTGCCAGTAGTATATCAGGGGTGGTAGGACAAGAGACCCAGTACTTC. This encodes CASSISGVVGQETQYF.

The genes are TRBV20-1 and TRBJ2-7; 9 bases agree with TRBD1. Unmatched junction bases numbered 4, after V lost 4 bases and J lost 0 bases. CDR1 is DFQATT, CDR2 SNEGSKA, per germline (reference sequence). There are 14 residues in the CDR3. The DNA of the CDR3 is TGCAGTGCTACCGGGACAGGGACCTCCTACGAGCAGTACTTC. Protein product: CSATGTGTSYEQYF.

In this sample, this clonotype turned up many times. V is TRBV12-3 or TRBV12-4 and J is TRBJ2-3, with D uncertain. V was pared by 3 bases and J by 0 bases, with 4 bases between. CDR3 length: 13 residues. CDR3 sequence reads: CASSFGSTDTQYF. The CDR3 nucleotides read TGTGCCAGCAGTTTTGGAAGCACAGATACGCAGTATTTT.

This clonotype was seen more than once but under ten times. The chain is built from TRBV27 and TRBJ1-1; D might be TRBD1 (5 bases). V was pared by 2 bases and J by 4 bases, with 11 bases between. CDR3 length equals 14 residues. Germline CDR1 reads MNHEY; CDR2 reads SMNVEV (reference sequence). For the CDR3, the DNA is TGTGCCAGCAGTTTAATAGGGGCGCGCACTGAAGCTTTCTTT. Translated: CASSLIGARTEAFF.

This clonotype was detected a few times. The chain uses TRBV27 and TRBJ2-1, with D possibly called TRBD1 or TRBD2 (6 bases each). Germline V gene data show CDR1 as MNHEY and CDR2 as SMNVEV (reference sequence). Trimming shortened V by 0 bases and J by 4 bases, and 16 bases separated the two germline ends. The CDR3 is 17 amino acids. The CDR3 region has the DNA TGTGCCAGCAGTTTATCGGTTAGCGGACAGTCTTACAATGAGCAGTTCTTC. Amino acid sequence: CASSLSVSGQSYNEQFF.

A few counts support this clonotype. V and J are TRBV20-1 and TRBJ1-1; TRBD1 agrees at 8 bases. Losses at the gene ends were 4 bases for V and 1 base for J; bases not matched to a gene: 8. This CDR3 has 15 residues. Per germline, CDR1 DFQATT and CDR2 SNEGSKA (reference sequence). The CDR3 is CSATASGTGNTEAFF. CDR3 DNA sequence: TGCAGTGCTACTGCATCTGGGACAGGGAACACTGAAGCTTTCTTT.

In this sample, this clonotype turned up many times. The chain employs TRBV11-1 and TRBJ1-1; D remains ambiguous. The CDR3 runs 12 residues. Germline CDR1 and CDR2: SGHAT and FQDESV (reference sequence). The germline V and J ends were trimmed by 2 bases and 1 base, with 2 bases remaining between them. The CDR3 protein is CASSLSNTEAFF. The CDR3 nucleotides are TGTGCCAGCAGCTTATCGAACACTGAAGCTTTCTTT.

This clonotype was counted a few times. This chain joins TRBV20-1 and TRBJ2-5; 8 positions match TRBD2. CDR3 size: 12 residues. With V trimmed by 4 bases and J by 3 bases, 1 base remained unmatched. Germline loops: CDR1 DFQATT, CDR2 SNEGSKA (reference sequence). The CDR3, as DNA: TGCAGTGCTAAGCGGGAGAAAGAGACCCAGTACTTC. It is translated as CSAKREKETQYF.

This clonotype occurred a few times. J is TRBJ2-5 and V is TRBV6-6, with TRBD2 matching 7 bases. This CDR3 contains 14 residues. The germline CDR1 and CDR2 sequences are MNHNY and SVGAGI (reference sequence). The ends lost 7 bases at V and 3 bases at J; junction bases unmatched: 8. CDR3 bases: TGTGCCAGCAATTCCGGGGGGACTAAAGAGACCCAGTACTTC. Amino acid sequence: CASNSGGTKETQYF.

This clonotype was picked up many times. The rearrangement links TRBV7-8 to TRBJ1-3; possible D gene TRBD1, 6 bases. Trimming removed 1 base at V and 0 bases at J, with 16 bases between. CDR1 SGHVS and CDR2 FQNEAQ come from the germline V gene. The CDR3 spans 18 residues. The CDR3 DNA reads as TGTGCCAGCAGCTTAGTCTCCAGGGGTAGTTTCTCTGGAAACACCATATATTTT. The encoded protein is CASSLVSRGSFSGNTIYF.

The chain joins TRBV4-1 to TRBJ2-7; tentative D call: TRBD1 (5 bases). Germline CDR1 reads MGHRA; CDR2 reads YSYEKL. V lost 0 bases, J lost 2 bases, and 14 bases lay in between. This CDR3 spans 16 amino acids. The CDR3 DNA sequence: TGCGCCAGCAGCCAAGATCACGGCAGGGCGACCTACGAGCAGTACTTC. Protein: CASSQDHGRATYEQYF.

This clonotype has just a few counts. The genes are TRBV12-3 or TRBV12-4 and TRBJ1-5; 7 bases line up with TRBD1. This CDR3 region has 15 residues. V gave up 4 bases and J gave up 7 bases; unmatched junction bases: 10. This CDR3 is CASSSTTGVAQPQHF. The CDR3 DNA is TGTGCCAGCAGTTCGACAACAGGGGTGGCCCAGCCCCAGCATTTT.

The rearrangement links TRBV7-2 to TRBJ2-1; 7 positions agree with TRBD2. Matching the DNA end better, TRBJ2-7 makes the J call doubtful. This CDR3 is built from 15 residues. Per germline, CDR1 SGHTA and CDR2 FQGNSA. This CDR3 is CASSLGWGGVNEQYF. CDR3 bases: TGTGCCAGCAGCTTAGGGTGGGGGGGAGTCAATGAGCAGTACTTC.

This chain uses TRBV24-1 with TRBJ2-1; TRBD2 agrees at 7 bases. Germline CDR1 and CDR2: KGHDR and SFDVKD. CDR3 length equals 15 residues. V gave up 4 bases and J gave up 3 bases; unmatched junction bases: 5. The CDR3: CATSESGDRYNEQFF. The CDR3 DNA sequence: TGTGCCACCAGTGAAAGCGGGGACCGCTACAATGAGCAGTTCTTC.

The rearrangement joins TRBV12-5 to TRBJ1-1; D gene uncertain. CDR1 is LGHNT and CDR2 is FRNRAP in the germline V gene. Trimming removed 7 bases from V and 3 bases from J, with 3 bases in between. This CDR3 has 10 amino acids. CDR3 sequence: CASAHTEAFF. In DNA, the CDR3 is TGTGCTAGTGCTCACACTGAAGCTTTCTTT.

This clonotype was picked up a small number of times. This sequence joins TRBV24-1 and TRBJ2-5; 7 bases align to TRBD1. CDR3 length: 16 residues. Germline assignment: CDR1 KGHDR and CDR2 SFDVKD. V dropped 0 bases and J dropped 1; count of bases not matched to a gene: 4. The CDR3, as DNA: TGTGCCACCAGTGATTTGCGGACAGGACGCCAAGAGACCCAGTACTTC. Its translation: CATSDLRTGRQETQYF.

This clonotype has at least ten counts. This chain joins TRBV11-2 and TRBJ2-1; 7 nucleotides match TRBD2. V lost 5 bases to trimming and J lost 5 bases; unmatched junction nucleotides: 9. The CDR3 totals 15 residues. Looked up from germline, CDR1 is SGHAT and CDR2 is FQNNGV. This chain's CDR3 is CASSLGGTTHNEQFF. The CDR3 DNA is TGTGCCAGCAGCCTCGGGGGGACTACTCACAATGAGCAGTTCTTC. The variable domain in full, completed from reference TRBV11-2 and TRBJ2-1, reads EAGVAQSPRYKIIEKRQSVAFWCNPISGHATLYWYQQILGQGPKLLIQFQNNGVVDDSQLPKDRFSAERLKGVDSTLKIQPAKLEDSAVYLCASSLGGTTHNEQFFGPGTRLTVL.

The chain combines TRBV19 with TRBJ1-1, with 7 bases lining up with TRBD1. The CDR3 runs 14 residues. Losses at the gene ends were 4 bases for V and 8 bases for J; bases not matched to a gene: 10. The germline gives CDR1 LNHDA, CDR2 SQIVND (reference sequence). CDR3: CASSTGTAPGEAFF. The CDR3 DNA is TGTGCCAGTAGTACCGGGACAGCACCGGGGGAAGCTTTCTTT.